This section outlines one T cell receptor beta chain sequence together with its context. Expressed TCRB transcripts were sequenced because the isolated RNA had all been reverse transcribed beforehand. TCRdb keeps only in-frame clones here, not all; method: immunoSEQ multiplex PCR. The sample shows some 270,000 clones, roughly 8% of them seen only once. Looked up from germline, CDR1 is SGHRS and CDR2 is YFSETQ. This CDR3 spans 15 amino acids. Trimming cost V 0 bases and J 4 bases, with 11 bases left between them. The record originates from a study of beta chain features in type 1 diabetes. The chain joins TRBV5-1 to TRBJ1-3; D gene unclear. Input material: central memory CD4+ T cells from blood. This TCR was sampled from a woman under 30 in good health. CDR3 DNA sequence: TGCGCCAGCAGCTTGGTCTCGTTGGAGGGAAACACCATATATTTT. Protein: CASSLVSLEGNTIYF.